These 26 T cell receptor beta chains were all obtained from the same sample, sequenced in a study of blood T cell repertoires in COVID-19. Method: immunoSEQ multiplex PCR; TCRdb's copy keeps in-frame clones and lacks some. The table includes some 260,000 clones, nearly 90% detected once. Sequenced: peripheral blood. The receptors come from a young man with active or convalescent COVID-19.

The chain has TRBV28 and TRBJ2-3; a possible D gene is TRBD2 (6 bases). V lost 7 bases to trimming and J lost 4 bases, with 15 bases between them. Germline V CDR1 and CDR2: MDHEN, SYDVKM. The CDR3 is made up of 14 amino acids. The CDR3 is CASTAYGSADTQYF. In DNA, the CDR3 is TGTGCCAGCACCGCCTACGGGAGTGCAGATACGCAGTATTTT.

V gene TRBV29-1 combines with J gene TRBJ1-2, with unresolved D. Germline V gene data show CDR1 as SQVTM and CDR2 as ANQGSEA. V gave up 3 bases and J gave up 3 bases, with 8 bases separating them. The CDR3 extends over 12 amino acids. The CDR3 sequence is CSVESRDYGYTF. CDR3 nucleotides: TGCAGCGTTGAGTCGAGGGACTATGGCTACACCTTC.

The chain has TRBV4-3 and TRBJ1-6; 7 bases are shared with TRBD1. CDR1 is LGHNA, CDR2 YSLEER, per germline. CDR3 length: 16 amino acids. The J segment lost 6 bases and the V segment lost 2 bases, leaving 7 bases of the junction unmatched. CDR3 coding DNA: TGCGCCAGCAGCCAACTCGGACAGGCGATTAATTCACCCCTCCACTTT. Translated, it gives CASSQLGQAINSPLHF.

V and J are TRBV9 and TRBJ1-1, with D perhaps matching TRBD1 (6 bases). Germline loops: CDR1 SGDLS, CDR2 YYNGEE. Trimming cost V 4 bases and J 8 bases, with 18 bases left between them. The CDR3 is made up of 14 amino acids. In nucleotides, the CDR3 is TGTGCCAGCAGCCCCCGGGACAATCTTATCGAAGCTTTCTTT. Translating it yields CASSPRDNLIEAFF.

The chain carries TRBV9 and TRBJ1-6, with 7 positions matching TRBD1. Losses at the gene ends were 3 bases for V and 7 bases for J; bases not matched to a gene: 4. Germline values: CDR1 SGDLS, CDR2 YYNGEE. The CDR3 sequence is 14 residues long. CDR3 DNA sequence: TGTGCCAGCAGCGGACAGGGTTTCAATTCACCCCTCCACTTT. Translating it yields CASSGQGFNSPLHF.

V is TRBV15 and J is TRBJ1-1, with D perhaps matching TRBD1 (5 bases). Trimming took off 1 base at V and 3 bases at J, with 6 bases between the two ends. Looked up from germline, CDR1 is LNHNV and CDR2 is YYDKDF (reference sequence). This CDR3 spans 13 amino acids. The CDR3 bases are TGTGCCACCAGCAGAGGACAGTACACTGAAGCTTTCTTT. Protein product: CATSRGQYTEAFF.

This clone occurred once. The rearrangement joins TRBV24-1 to TRBJ2-7, with 7 bases that match TRBD1. Germline V gives CDR1 KGHDR, CDR2 SFDVKD. The CDR3 consists of 12 residues. V shed 4 bases, J shed 7 bases, and the junction held 3 bases outside the gene matches. CDR3 nucleotides: TGTGCCACCAGTGACAGGGGGTGGGAGCAGTACTTC. This translates into CATSDRGWEQYF.

The chain uses TRBV6-6 and TRBJ1-5; TRBD1 matches 8 bases. CDR3 length: 15 residues. Trimming at V came to 5 bases and at J to 7 bases, leaving 10 bases not matched to a gene. CDR1 and CDR2 from the germline V gene are MNHNY and SVGAGI (reference sequence). The CDR3 sequence: CASSPRGQGGQPQHF. The CDR3 nucleotides read TGTGCCAGCAGTCCAAGAGGACAGGGCGGACAGCCCCAGCATTTT.

This clone was found once. The rearrangement links TRBV27 to TRBJ1-3, with D perhaps matching TRBD1 (5 bases). Germline V lookup: CDR1 MNHEY, CDR2 SMNVEV (reference sequence). CDR3 length: 13 amino acids. The V and J ends lost 6 bases and 6 bases respectively, with 12 bases between them. CDR3 DNA: TGTGCCAGCAGGGGGCCGGCGGTAAACACCATATATTTT. It yields the protein CASRGPAVNTIYF.

The chain recombines TRBV5-8 with TRBJ2-7; D is perhaps TRBD1 (6 bases). This CDR3 is 17 amino acids long. Germline V CDR1 and CDR2: SGHTS, YDEGEE. V lost 3 bases and J 4 bases, leaving 23 bases between the germline ends. CDR3 amino acids: CASSYSGVGSKRYEQYF. CDR3 DNA sequence: TGTGCCAGCAGCTACTCAGGGGTCGGTTCAAAACGGTACGAGCAGTACTTC.

This CDR3 reads CASSPSLISGGYTF. DNA of the CDR3: TGTGCCAGCAGCCCCTCACTAATCTCGGGGGGCTACACCTTC. The chain recombines TRBV7-2 with TRBJ1-2; no firm D call. Germline CDR1 is SGHTA and CDR2 is FQGNSA. V was trimmed by 5 bases and J by 8 bases, leaving 18 bases between them. CDR3 size: 14 residues.

This clone was recorded only once. DNA of the CDR3: TGTGCCAGCAGCGTCGGGGGGAACACCGGGGAGCTGTTTTTT. Translated: CASSVGGNTGELFF. V is TRBV9 and J is TRBJ2-2; maybe TRBD2 (6 bases). Germline loops: CDR1 SGDLS, CDR2 YYNGEE. This CDR3 spans 14 amino acids. V was pared by 2 bases and J by 1 base, with 6 bases between.

The chain recombines TRBV27 with TRBJ1-6; D possibly corresponds to TRBD1 (5 bases). V was cut by 4 bases and J by 7 bases, with 11 bases left in between. Germline lookup yields CDR1 MNHEY and CDR2 SMNVEV (reference sequence). CDR3 length: 14 residues. The CDR3 region is CASSYSRGNSPLHF. In DNA form, the CDR3 reads TGTGCCAGCAGTTACAGCCGGGGGAATTCACCCCTCCACTTT.

V is TRBV14 and J is TRBJ2-1; 9 nucleotides match TRBD1. Trimming removed 3 bases from V and 16 bases from J; junction bases left unmatched: 16. The CDR3 covers 15 residues. CDR1 SGHDN and CDR2 FVKESK come from the germline V gene. The CDR3: CASSQFLSMGTGFFF. For the CDR3, the DNA is TGTGCCAGCAGCCAGTTCTTGTCAATGGGGACAGGGTTTTTCTTC.

The rearrangement joins TRBV27 to TRBJ2-1, with TRBD2 identical over 10 bases. Germline V lookup: CDR1 MNHEY, CDR2 SMNVEV (reference sequence). After removal of 2 bases from V and 7 bases from J, the junction contained 5 bases not matched to a gene. The CDR3 length is 15 residues. CDR3 DNA: TGTGCCAGCAGTTTAGTAGCGGGAGGTCGGAATGAGCAGTTCTTC. Translation gives CASSLVAGGRNEQFF.

CDR3 sequence (DNA): TGTGCCAGCAGCTCCGCCGGTGCAACTAATGAAAAACTGTTTTTT. Translated, it gives CASSSAGATNEKLFF. The V and J genes are TRBV5-4 and TRBJ1-4; no reliable D call. V was shortened by 3 bases and J by 0 bases, with 9 bases between the two germline ends. The CDR3 consists of 15 residues. From germline, CDR1 is SGHNT and CDR2 YYREEE (reference sequence).

This sequence joins TRBV2 and TRBJ1-3; 10 bases are shared with TRBD1. The CDR3 is made up of 13 amino acids. V lost 8 bases and J lost 8; bases outside the gene matches: 6. The germline V gene has CDR1 SNHLY and CDR2 FYNNEI. CDR3 in amino acids: CASRWTGGDTIYF. The CDR3 DNA is TGTGCCAGCCGTTGGACAGGGGGAGACACCATATATTTT.

This chain's CDR3 is CASSLAGGNQPQHF. In DNA form, the CDR3 reads TGTGCCAGCAGCTTGGCCGGAGGCAATCAGCCCCAGCATTTT. The chain has TRBV5-4 and TRBJ1-5; D remains ambiguous. Germline lookup yields CDR1 SGHNT and CDR2 YYREEE (reference sequence). V lost 0 bases and J 2 bases, leaving 6 bases between the germline ends. The CDR3 is made up of 14 amino acids.

V gene TRBV5-1 combines with J gene TRBJ2-5, with a tentative D call TRBD2 (6 bases). Germline CDR1 is SGHRS and CDR2 is YFSETQ. The length of the CDR3 is 15 residues. With 2 bases removed from V and 2 bases from J, the gap between germline ends came to 13 bases. DNA of the CDR3: TGCGCCAGCAGCTTTAATGGGGGGAAACAAGAGACCCAGTACTTC. Translation gives CASSFNGGKQETQYF. Filled out from reference TRBV5-1 and TRBJ2-5, the complete variable domain reads KAGVTQTPRYLIKTRGQQVTLSCSPISGHRSVSWYQQTPGQGLQFLFEYFSETQRNKGNFPGRFSGRQFSNSRSEMNVSTLELGDSALYLCASSFNGGKQETQYFGPGTRLLVL.

This rearrangement joins TRBV7-2 to TRBJ1-1, with no clear D. V gave up 3 bases and J gave up 11 bases, with 16 bases separating them. The CDR3 is 13 amino acids. From germline, CDR1 is SGHTA and CDR2 FQGNSA. The CDR3 nucleotides read TGTGCCAGCAGCTTGTCTTCGGTTGAGTCGGCTTTCTTT. As protein: CASSLSSVESAFF.

This sequence joins TRBV2 and TRBJ2-2; D is ambiguous. CDR3 length: 18 residues. CDR1 and CDR2 from the germline V gene are SNHLY and FYNNEI. Trimming cost V 4 bases and J 0 bases, with 18 bases left between them. The CDR3 reads CASSGSFHTPANTGELFF. CDR3 nucleotides: TGTGCCAGCAGTGGATCTTTTCATACTCCCGCGAACACCGGGGAGCTGTTTTTT. The complete variable domain, with remaining parts taken from reference TRBV2 and TRBJ2-2, reads EPEVTQTPSHQVTQMGQEVILRCVPISNHLYFYWYRQILGQKVEFLVSFYNNEISEKSEIFDDQFSVERPDGSNFTLKIRSTKLEDSAMYFCASSGSFHTPANTGELFFGEGSRLTVL.

The rearrangement uses TRBV30 and TRBJ2-7; 11 positions agree with TRBD2. V shed 3 bases and J 7 bases; nucleotides not matched to a gene: 8. The CDR3 totals 14 residues. Germline lookup yields CDR1 GTSNPN and CDR2 SVGIG (reference sequence). The CDR3 sequence: CAWRGSGGAGEQYF. The CDR3, as DNA: TGTGCCTGGAGAGGTAGCGGGGGGGCAGGGGAGCAGTACTTC.

The chain joins TRBV7-2 to TRBJ1-5, with 7 bases aligning to TRBD1. The CDR3 has 14 amino acids. With 4 bases clipped from V and 7 bases from J, the junction kept 7 bases outside the gene matches. Germline V lookup: CDR1 SGHTA, CDR2 FQGNSA. In DNA, the CDR3 is TGTGCCAGCAGCTCGACAGGGACGGGCCAGCCCCAGCATTTT. Its translation is CASSSTGTGQPQHF.

The rearrangement uses TRBV18 and TRBJ1-6, with D possibly TRBD1 on 6 matching bases. Germline CDR1 KGHSH, CDR2 LQKENI. CDR3 length: 15 residues. The V end lost 0 bases, the J end lost 7 bases, and 10 bases lay between the germline ends. The CDR3 DNA reads as TGTGCCAGCTCACCACCGGAGGGGGGGAATTCACCCCTCCACTTT. Amino acid sequence: CASSPPEGGNSPLHF.

J is TRBJ1-1 and V is TRBV6-5, with 7 positions matching TRBD1. The CDR3 is 15 amino acids. Germline CDR1 reads MNHEY; CDR2 reads SVGAGI. V trimming: 10 bases; J trimming: 0 bases; junction bases outside the gene matches: 11. The chain's CDR3 is CATKVVTGMNTEAFF. CDR3 DNA: TGTGCCACCAAGGTCGTGACAGGGATGAACACTGAAGCTTTCTTT.

This clone was counted once. This sequence joins TRBV7-9 and TRBJ1-2; D not resolved. This CDR3 is 10 amino acids long. The ends were cut back, 5 bases at V and 7 bases at J, with 5 bases in the middle. CDR1 is SEHNR, CDR2 FQNEAQ, per germline (reference sequence). In nucleotides, the CDR3 is TGTGCCAGCAGCCCCGTTGGCTACACCTTC. Protein product: CASSPVGYTF. Based on the CDR3 plus reference TRBV7-9 and TRBJ1-2, the full variable domain is DTGVSQNPRHKITKRGQNVTFRCDPISEHNRLYWYRQTLGQGPEFLTYFQNEAQLEKSRLLSDRFSAERPKGSFSTLEIQRTEQGDSAMYLCASSPVGYTFGSGTRLTVV.